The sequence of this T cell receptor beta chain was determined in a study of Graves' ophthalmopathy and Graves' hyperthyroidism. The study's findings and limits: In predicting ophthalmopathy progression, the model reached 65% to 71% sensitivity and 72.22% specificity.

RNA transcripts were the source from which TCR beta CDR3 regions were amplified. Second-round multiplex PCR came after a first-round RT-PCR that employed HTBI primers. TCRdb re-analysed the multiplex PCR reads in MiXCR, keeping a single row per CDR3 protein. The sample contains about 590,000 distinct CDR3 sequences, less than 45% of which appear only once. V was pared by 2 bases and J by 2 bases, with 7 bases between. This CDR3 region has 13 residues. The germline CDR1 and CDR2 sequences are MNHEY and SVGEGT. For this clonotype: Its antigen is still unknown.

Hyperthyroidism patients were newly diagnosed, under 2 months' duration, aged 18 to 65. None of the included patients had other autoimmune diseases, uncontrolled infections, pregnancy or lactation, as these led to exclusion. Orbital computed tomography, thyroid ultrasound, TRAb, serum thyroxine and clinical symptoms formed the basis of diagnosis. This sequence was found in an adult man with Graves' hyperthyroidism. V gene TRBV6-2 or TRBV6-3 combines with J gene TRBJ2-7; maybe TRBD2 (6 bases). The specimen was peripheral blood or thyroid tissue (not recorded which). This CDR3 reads CASSYPGAYEQYF. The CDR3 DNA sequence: TGTGCCAGCAGTTACCCGGGGGCCTACGAGCAGTACTTC.